This TCR beta chain was profiled in a study of blood T cells in healthy people across ages. A second roughly 6 to 11 cycle PCR used barcoded and J-beta primers. TCRdb reprocessed the 5' RACE reads with MiXCR, giving one entry per CDR3 protein. This table holds 1.5 million to 2 million distinct CDR3 sequences, 28% found once. The sequence was obtained from a woman in her 30s in good health. The source material was blood.

Here the CDR3 DNA reads TGTGCCAGCAAGGTATCAGCGGATCAGCCCCAGCATTTT. Protein: CASKVSADQPQHF. This chain links TRBV6-5 with TRBJ1-5; D is undetermined. Germline V gene lookup returns CDR1 MNHEY and CDR2 SVGAGI. This CDR3 comprises 13 residues. Trimming took 7 bases from V and 5 from J, leaving 12 bases between them.